These 7 T cell receptor beta chains came from one sample sequenced in a study of blood T cell repertoires in COVID-19. Profiling relied on immunoSEQ multiplex PCR, and the TCRdb table lists in-frame clones only, not all of them. Of roughly 77,000 clones detected, approximately 85% appear once; the ten largest clones hold 5.1%. The sample taken for sequencing was peripheral blood. The origin of the receptors is a human donor in a cohort sampled during active COVID-19.

This clone was detected once. This rearrangement joins TRBV7-2 to TRBJ1-1; 9 bases fit TRBD1. Germline CDR1 and CDR2: SGHTA and FQGNSA. This CDR3 has 16 residues. The trim removed 3 bases at V and 1 base at J, leaving 6 bases unmatched. In nucleotides, the CDR3 is TGTGCCAGCAGCTTGTACAGGGGGCCGGAGAACACTGAAGCTTTCTTT. Translating it yields CASSLYRGPENTEAFF. The full variable domain, its missing parts supplied by reference TRBV7-2 and TRBJ1-1, is GAGVSQSPSNKVTEKGKDVELRCDPISGHTALYWYRQSLGQGLEFLIYFQGNSAPDKSGLPSDRFSAERTGGSVSTLTIQRTQQEDSAVYLCASSLYRGPENTEAFFGQGTRLTVV.

This rearrangement joins TRBV5-1 to TRBJ2-7, with D uncertain. Germline values: CDR1 SGHRS, CDR2 YFSETQ. The CDR3 loop spans 13 amino acids. Trimming removed 3 bases from V and 0 bases from J, with 7 bases in between. The CDR3 spells CASSSSRSYEQYF. The CDR3 nucleotides read TGCGCCAGCAGCTCGAGTCGCTCCTACGAGCAGTACTTC.

The V call is TRBV7-8, the J call TRBJ1-5; D uncertain. Germline CDR1 SGHVS, CDR2 FQNEAQ. Trimming removed 1 base from V and 7 bases from J, with 8 bases in between. The CDR3 spans 13 residues. This chain's CDR3 is CASSLVLSQPQHF. CDR3 bases: TGTGCCAGCAGCTTAGTTCTCTCGCAGCCCCAGCATTTT.

J is TRBJ2-3 and V is TRBV19, with 10 positions matching TRBD2. J gave up 2 bases and V 5 bases, and 4 bases lay outside the gene matches. The CDR3 has 15 residues. In germline, CDR1 is LNHDA, CDR2 SQIVND (reference sequence). In nucleotides, the CDR3 is TGTGCCAGTAGTTTTAGCGGGGGGTTCACAGATACGCAGTATTTT. Translating gives CASSFSGGFTDTQYF.

This chain joins TRBV7-2 and TRBJ2-2, with 11 bases lining up with TRBD2. The CDR3 consists of 16 residues. After removal of 0 bases from V and 4 bases from J, the junction contained 1 base not matched to a gene. Germline CDR1 and CDR2: SGHTA and FQGNSA. The CDR3 coding sequence is TGTGCCAGCAGCTTAGCGGGGACTAGCGGCACCGGGGAGCTGTTTTTT. Its protein is CASSLAGTSGTGELFF.

V usage is TRBV15 and J usage is TRBJ1-1; D may be TRBD1 (5 bases). The CDR3 runs to 17 residues. V lost 4 bases and J lost 2, with 20 bases in between. Germline assignment: CDR1 LNHNV and CDR2 YYDKDF (reference sequence). This CDR3 is CATSTDIFSGRNTEAFF. CDR3 in DNA: TGTGCCACCAGCACCGATATATTTTCAGGGCGCAACACTGAAGCTTTCTTT.

The sample holds one count of this clone. This sequence joins TRBV6-2 or TRBV6-3 and TRBJ2-2; possibly TRBD1 for D (6 bases). The CDR3 runs 14 residues. The germline V and J ends were trimmed by 2 bases and 4 bases, with 8 bases remaining between them. Germline V gives CDR1 MNHEY, CDR2 SVGEGT. Here the CDR3 DNA reads TGTGCCAGCAGTTACACAGGGACCACCGGGGAGCTGTTTTTT. It yields the protein CASSYTGTTGELFF.